Each of the 29 T cell receptor beta chains below was sequenced from the same sample in a study of blood T cell repertoires in COVID-19. Repertoires were generated with immunoSEQ multiplex PCR, while TCRdb's copy carries only in-frame clones and drops some. The sample has 140,000 to 150,000 clones; about three quarters are singletons. The sample was peripheral blood. These receptors were taken from a man aged 50 or older with acute or convalescent COVID-19.

This clone was seen just once. The V gene is TRBV5-1, the J gene TRBJ2-3; 8 bases line up with TRBD2. This CDR3 is 16 amino acids long. Germline V gives CDR1 SGHRS, CDR2 YFSETQ. J lost 0 bases, V lost 5 bases, and 8 bases had no gene match. The CDR3 is CASRPIAGSSTDTQYF. CDR3 sequence (DNA): TGCGCCAGCAGACCCATAGCGGGGTCTAGCACAGATACGCAGTATTTT. The full variable domain, with the rest looked up from reference TRBV5-1 and TRBJ2-3, is KAGVTQTPRYLIKTRGQQVTLSCSPISGHRSVSWYQQTPGQGLQFLFEYFSETQRNKGNFPGRFSGRQFSNSRSEMNVSTLELGDSALYLCASRPIAGSSTDTQYFGPGTRLTVL.

The CDR3 DNA reads TGTGCCAGCAGCCAGACAGGGGGAGGCGAGCAGTACGTC. Encoded protein: CASSQTGGGEQYV. The chain links TRBV3-1 (or the pseudogene TRBV3-2) to TRBJ2-7, with TRBD1 identical over 9 bases. Losses at the gene ends were 3 bases for V and 6 bases for J; bases not matched to a gene: 3. CDR3 size: 13 residues. CDR1 is LGHDT, CDR2 YNNKEL, per germline (reference sequence).

The chain links TRBV9 to TRBJ2-3; 8 positions match TRBD2. After removal of 4 bases from V and 3 bases from J, the junction contained 10 bases not matched to a gene. The V gene's germline CDR1 is SGDLS and CDR2 YYNGEE. The CDR3 has 16 residues. Here the CDR3 DNA reads TGTGCCAGCAGCAGAATGGGACTAGTTGGTACAGATACGCAGTATTTT. Translated, it gives CASSRMGLVGTDTQYF.

V is TRBV19 and J is TRBJ1-2, with 7 bases that match TRBD1. V was clipped by 6 bases and J by 5 bases; unmatched bases: 9. The V gene's germline CDR1 is LNHDA and CDR2 SQIVND (reference sequence). The length of the CDR3 is 14 residues. The CDR3 region is CASRLAGGTYGYTF. The DNA of the CDR3 is TGTGCCAGTAGGTTGGCAGGGGGTACTTATGGCTACACCTTC.

The chain employs TRBV5-4 and TRBJ1-3; maybe TRBD1 (6 bases). V lost 4 bases, J lost 4 bases, and 9 bases lay in between. Looked up from germline, CDR1 is SGHNT and CDR2 is YYREEE (reference sequence). This CDR3 region has 13 residues. The CDR3 loop reads CASSTGQGNTIYF. The CDR3 DNA reads as TGTGCCAGCAGCACCGGACAGGGAAACACCATATATTTT.

J is TRBJ1-3 and V is TRBV30; TRBD1 agrees at 7 bases. CDR3 length: 14 residues. CDR1 GTSNPN and CDR2 SVGIG come from the germline V gene (reference sequence). The V segment lost 1 base and the J segment 2 bases; nucleotides outside the gene matches: 2. CDR3 DNA sequence: TGTGCCTGGAGTGATACAGGGGCTGGAAACACCATATATTTT. Translated, it gives CAWSDTGAGNTIYF. The full variable domain, rest sourced from reference TRBV30 and TRBJ1-3, is SQTIHQWPATLVQPVGSPLSLECTVEGTSNPNLYWYRQAAGRGLQLLFYSVGIGQISSEVPQNLSASRPQDRQFILSSKKLLLSDSGFYLCAWSDTGAGNTIYFGEGSWLTVV.

This clone has just a few counts. The chain has TRBV27 and TRBJ1-2, with 7 bases identical to TRBD1. This CDR3 region has 14 residues. Unmatched junction bases numbered 7, after V lost 6 bases and J lost 3 bases. From germline, CDR1 is MNHEY and CDR2 SMNVEV (reference sequence). The chain's CDR3 is CASRLNRGDYGYTF. The CDR3 DNA reads TGTGCCAGCAGGCTGAACAGGGGTGACTATGGCTACACCTTC.

The chain has TRBV5-1 and TRBJ1-4, with D possibly TRBD1 on 6 matching bases. Germline CDR1 SGHRS, CDR2 YFSETQ. The CDR3 consists of 15 residues. V lost 4 bases and J lost 8, with 18 bases in between. This CDR3 is CASSPENRVEEKLFF. CDR3 bases: TGCGCCAGCAGCCCAGAAAACAGGGTTGAGGAAAAACTGTTTTTT.

This clone was recorded once. This sequence joins TRBV4-1 and TRBJ1-2; 7 nucleotides agree with TRBD1. CDR3 length: 13 residues. V gave up 2 bases and J gave up 6 bases; unmatched junction bases: 3. CDR1 and CDR2 (germline): MGHRA, YSYEKL. The CDR3 protein is CASSQQGVDGYTF. DNA of the CDR3: TGCGCCAGCAGCCAACAGGGGGTTGATGGCTACACCTTC.

This clone has a handful of counts. J is TRBJ1-6 and V is TRBV30, with a tentative D call TRBD1 (6 bases). Between the trimmed V and J ends, which lost 2 bases and 3 bases, there was a span of 11 bases. The CDR3 totals 15 residues. CDR1 and CDR2 (germline): GTSNPN, SVGIG (reference sequence). The CDR3 spells CAWSYRDIYNSPLHF. The CDR3 bases are TGTGCCTGGAGTTACCGGGACATCTATAATTCACCCCTCCACTTT.

The rearrangement joins TRBV10-3 to TRBJ2-7, with D possibly being TRBD2 (6 bases). The V gene lost 0 bases and the J gene lost 0 bases, with 9 bases spanning the gap. The CDR3 has 15 residues. Germline V lookup: CDR1 ENHRY, CDR2 SYGVKD. CDR3 sequence reads: CAISESGGDSYEQYV. The CDR3 DNA reads TGTGCCATCAGTGAGTCTGGCGGGGACTCCTACGAGCAGTACGTC.

The table lists this clone with many counts. The chain joins TRBV5-1 to TRBJ1-1, with D perhaps matching TRBD1 (5 bases). V lost 5 bases, J lost 3 bases, and 14 bases lay in between. The CDR3 contains 14 residues. The germline V gene has CDR1 SGHRS and CDR2 YFSETQ. CDR3 in amino acids: CASSLRVEDTEAFF. The CDR3 DNA reads TGCGCCAGCAGTCTCAGGGTAGAGGACACTGAAGCTTTCTTT. The complete variable domain, with remaining parts taken from reference TRBV5-1 and TRBJ1-1, reads KAGVTQTPRYLIKTRGQQVTLSCSPISGHRSVSWYQQTPGQGLQFLFEYFSETQRNKGNFPGRFSGRQFSNSRSEMNVSTLELGDSALYLCASSLRVEDTEAFFGQGTRLTVV.

The V and J genes are TRBV12-3 or TRBV12-4 and TRBJ1-1; D might be TRBD1 (6 bases). The V end lost 3 bases, the J end lost 8 bases, and 7 bases lay between the germline ends. There are 11 residues in the CDR3. CDR3 in DNA: TGTGCCAGCAGTTTTAGGGGGGAAGCTTTCTTT. Residues: CASSFRGEAFF.

The chain has TRBV12-3 or TRBV12-4 and TRBJ2-7; no firm D call. Trimming took off 7 bases at V and 3 bases at J, with 10 bases between the two ends. The CDR3 consists of 12 residues. The CDR3 reads CASTTGYYEQYF. In nucleotides, the CDR3 is TGTGCCAGCACCACCGGGTACTACGAGCAGTACTTC.

The chain carries TRBV23-1 and TRBJ1-2; 8 bases map to TRBD1. TRBV23-1 counts as an open reading frame of uncertain function. V dropped 4 bases and J dropped 4; count of bases not matched to a gene: 8. The CDR3 sequence is 15 residues long. For the CDR3, the DNA is TGCGCCAGCAGTCGAAACCGACAGGGGACCTATGGCTACACCTTC. Translated: CASSRNRQGTYGYTF.

The rearrangement joins TRBV19 to TRBJ2-3; D is undetermined. Trimming removed 1 base at V and 0 bases at J, with 8 bases between. CDR1 LNHDA and CDR2 SQIVND come from the germline V gene (reference sequence). This CDR3 has 15 amino acids. The CDR3 nucleotides are TGTGCCAGTAGTATAGGCACGCGGAGCACAGATACGCAGTATTTT. Its translation is CASSIGTRSTDTQYF.

V is TRBV3-1 (or the pseudogene TRBV3-2) and J is TRBJ2-3; 13 bases are a match to TRBD2. This CDR3 is 16 amino acids long. V trimming: 1 base; J trimming: 10 bases; junction bases outside the gene matches: 8. Per germline, CDR1 LGHDT and CDR2 YNNKEL (reference sequence). The CDR3 sequence is CASSQGTSGGPSAQYF. CDR3 nucleotide sequence: TGTGCCAGCAGCCAAGGGACTAGCGGGGGACCTTCTGCGCAGTATTTT.

This rearrangement joins TRBV7-6 to TRBJ2-2, with D possibly matching TRBD2 (5 bases). Germline V CDR1 and CDR2: SGHVS, FNYEAQ. This CDR3 spans 16 amino acids. Trimming stripped 5 bases from V and 0 bases from J, with 13 bases between. CDR3 in DNA: TGTGCCAGCAGCCAATCGGGGAGCGCGAACACCGGGGAGCTGTTTTTT. As protein: CASSQSGSANTGELFF.

The J gene is TRBJ2-1, the V gene TRBV30; 11 bases line up with TRBD2. After removal of 4 bases from V and 4 bases from J, the junction contained 3 bases not matched to a gene. The V gene's germline CDR1 is GTSNPN and CDR2 SVGIG (reference sequence). The CDR3 is made up of 14 amino acids. CDR3 DNA sequence: TGTGCCTGGACTAGCGGGGGGAGGTACAATGAGCAGTTCTTC. Translated: CAWTSGGRYNEQFF.

This clone occurred a few times. The chain carries TRBV6-5 and TRBJ2-1, with a tentative D call TRBD2 (6 bases). CDR3 size: 13 residues. Per germline, CDR1 MNHEY and CDR2 SVGAGI. V was pared by 8 bases and J by 4 bases, with 12 bases between. The CDR3 nucleotides read TGTGCCAGCGGAGGGGCGGGATACAATGAGCAGTTCTTC. This translates into CASGGAGYNEQFF.

The chain joins TRBV28 to TRBJ1-4; possible D gene TRBD1, 5 bases. Germline-derived CDR1 and CDR2 are MDHEN and SYDVKM. V shed 3 bases and J shed 7 bases, with 18 bases lying between them. The CDR3 is 16 amino acids. The CDR3: CASSFDRGRVGEKLFF. CDR3 DNA sequence: TGTGCCAGCAGTTTTGATAGAGGCAGGGTGGGTGAAAAACTGTTTTTT.

The rearrangement links TRBV12-5 to TRBJ2-3, with 8 bases fitting TRBD2. CDR1 and CDR2 (germline): LGHNT, FRNRAP. This CDR3 comprises 13 residues. Unmatched junction bases numbered 5, after V lost 7 bases and J lost 5 bases. CDR3 loop: CASVLAGGDTQYF. DNA for the CDR3: TGTGCTAGTGTCCTGGCGGGGGGAGATACGCAGTATTTT.

J is TRBJ2-5 and V is TRBV10-3; 8 bases line up with TRBD1. Per the germline V gene, CDR1 is ENHRY and CDR2 is SYGVKD. The J segment lost 2 bases and the V segment lost 4 bases, leaving 6 bases of the junction unmatched. The CDR3 is 15 amino acids. CDR3 bases: TGTGCCATCAGTGGCGGGACAGGCAAGCAAGAGACCCAGTACTTC. Translated, it gives CAISGGTGKQETQYF.

The rearrangement links TRBV5-6 to TRBJ2-3; D uncertain. This CDR3 has 15 residues. Trimming removed 2 bases at V and 4 bases at J, with 14 bases between. Germline values: CDR1 SGHDT, CDR2 YYEEEE. CDR3 residues: CASSFLTPGPDTQYF. The CDR3 DNA reads as TGTGCCAGCAGCTTTTTGACCCCGGGTCCAGATACGCAGTATTTT. Full variable domain (outside the CDR3, taken from reference TRBV5-6 and TRBJ2-3): DAGVTQSPTHLIKTRGQQVTLRCSPKSGHDTVSWYQQALGQGPQFIFQYYEEEERQRGNFPDRFSGHQFPNYSSELNVNALLLGDSALYLCASSFLTPGPDTQYFGPGTRLTVL.

This clone was observed once. This rearrangement joins TRBV19 to TRBJ2-1; 13 bases match TRBD2. V lost 0 bases to trimming and J lost 11 bases; unmatched junction nucleotides: 4. CDR1 LNHDA and CDR2 SQIVND come from the germline V gene (reference sequence). The CDR3 has 15 amino acids. For the CDR3, the DNA is TGTGCCAGTAGTATAGATGCGGGACTAGCGGGGAAGCAGTTCTTC. Translation gives CASSIDAGLAGKQFF.

The chain is built from TRBV5-6 and TRBJ2-5; a possible D gene is TRBD1 (8 bases). V gave up 4 bases and J gave up 7 bases, with 14 bases separating them. Germline CDR1 and CDR2: SGHDT and YYEEEE. CDR3 length: 13 residues. CDR3 sequence (DNA): TGTGCCAGCAGCACTACAGGGGGGGGGACCCAGTACTTC. Translation gives CASSTTGGGTQYF.

This chain connects TRBV30 to TRBJ1-2; 7 bases are shared with TRBD1. CDR1 and CDR2 (germline): GTSNPN, SVGIG (reference sequence). Germline trimming cut 5 bases from V and 1 base from J; bases unmatched to any gene: 4. The CDR3 length is 13 residues. For the CDR3, the DNA is TGTGCCTGGCGGGACAGCGTTAACTATGGCTACACCTTC. It encodes CAWRDSVNYGYTF.

The gene calls are TRBV7-8 and TRBJ1-1; D perhaps matches TRBD1 (6 bases). The CDR3 covers 14 residues. CDR1 is SGHVS and CDR2 is FQNEAQ in the germline V gene. V dropped 1 base and J dropped 3 bases, with 9 bases sitting between them. CDR3 DNA: TGTGCCAGCAGCTTAGATGCAGGGGACACTGAAGCTTTCTTT. Translation: CASSLDAGDTEAFF.

The chain is built from TRBV6-5 and TRBJ2-1; 7 bases align to TRBD1. V shed 7 bases, J shed 6 bases, and the junction held 9 bases outside the gene matches. This CDR3 has 14 amino acids. The germline CDR1 and CDR2 sequences are MNHEY and SVGAGI. The CDR3 DNA reads TGTGCCAGCACCCCCGACAGGGTAGCCAATGAGCAGTTCTTC. It translates to CASTPDRVANEQFF.